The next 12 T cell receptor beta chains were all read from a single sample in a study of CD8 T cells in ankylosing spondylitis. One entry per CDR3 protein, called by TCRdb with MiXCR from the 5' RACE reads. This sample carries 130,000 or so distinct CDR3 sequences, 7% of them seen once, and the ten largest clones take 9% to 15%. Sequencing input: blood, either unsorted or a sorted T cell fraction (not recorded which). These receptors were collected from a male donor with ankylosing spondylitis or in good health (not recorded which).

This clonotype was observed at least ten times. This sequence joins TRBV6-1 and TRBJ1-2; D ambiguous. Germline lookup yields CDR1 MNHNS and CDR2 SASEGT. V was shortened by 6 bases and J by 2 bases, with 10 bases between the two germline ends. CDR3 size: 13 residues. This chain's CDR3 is CASSPRPNYGYTF. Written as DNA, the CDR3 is TGTGCCAGCAGCCCGCGACCAAACTATGGCTACACCTTC.

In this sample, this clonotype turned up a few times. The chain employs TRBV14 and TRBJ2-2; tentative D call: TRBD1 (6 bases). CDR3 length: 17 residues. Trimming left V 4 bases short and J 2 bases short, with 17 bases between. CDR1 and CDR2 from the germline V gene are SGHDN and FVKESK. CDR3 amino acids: CASSPPLGTHNTGELFF. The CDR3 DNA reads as TGTGCCAGCAGCCCGCCCCTCGGGACACACAACACCGGGGAGCTGTTTTTT.

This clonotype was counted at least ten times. For the CDR3, the DNA is TGTGCCAGCAGCTTAGTTACGGAGTCTCACGAGCAGTACTTC. Translated, it gives CASSLVTESHEQYF. The chain combines TRBV7-9 with TRBJ2-7, with D hard to call. The length of the CDR3 is 14 residues. Trimming pared 1 base from V and 5 bases from J, leaving 12 bases between. The germline V gene encodes CDR1 SEHNR and CDR2 FQNEAQ (reference sequence).

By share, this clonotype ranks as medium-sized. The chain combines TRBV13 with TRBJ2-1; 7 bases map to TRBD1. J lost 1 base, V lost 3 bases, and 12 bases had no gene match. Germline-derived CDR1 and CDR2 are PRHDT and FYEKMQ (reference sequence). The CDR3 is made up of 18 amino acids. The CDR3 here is CASSFELQGGASYNEQFF. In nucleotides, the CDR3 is TGTGCCAGCAGCTTTGAACTCCAAGGGGGCGCGTCCTACAATGAGCAGTTCTTC.

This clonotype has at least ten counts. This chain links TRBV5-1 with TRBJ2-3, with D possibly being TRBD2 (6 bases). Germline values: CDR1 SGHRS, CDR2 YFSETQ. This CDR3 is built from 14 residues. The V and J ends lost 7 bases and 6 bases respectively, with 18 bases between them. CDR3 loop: CASATLAGGDTQYF. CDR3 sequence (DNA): TGCGCCAGCGCTACCCTGGCCGGGGGTGATACGCAGTATTTT.

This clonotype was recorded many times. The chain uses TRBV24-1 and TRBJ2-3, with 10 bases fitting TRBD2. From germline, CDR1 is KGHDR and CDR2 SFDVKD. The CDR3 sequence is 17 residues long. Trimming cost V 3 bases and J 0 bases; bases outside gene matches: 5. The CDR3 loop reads CATSDPSGGRSTDTQYF. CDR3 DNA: TGTGCCACCAGTGATCCTAGCGGGGGCCGAAGCACAGATACGCAGTATTTT.

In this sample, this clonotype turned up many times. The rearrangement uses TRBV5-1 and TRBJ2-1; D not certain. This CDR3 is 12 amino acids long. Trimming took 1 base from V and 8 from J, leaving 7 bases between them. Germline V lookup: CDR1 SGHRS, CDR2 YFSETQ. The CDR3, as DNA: TGCGCCAGCAGCTTGATCACTGATGAGCAGTTCTTC. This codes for CASSLITDEQFF.

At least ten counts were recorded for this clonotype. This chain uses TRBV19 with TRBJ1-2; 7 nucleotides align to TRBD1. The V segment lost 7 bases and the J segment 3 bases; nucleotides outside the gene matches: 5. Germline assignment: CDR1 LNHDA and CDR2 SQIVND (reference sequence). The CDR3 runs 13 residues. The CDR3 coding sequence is TGTGCCAGTATCACACAGGGGCACTATGGCTACACCTTC. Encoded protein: CASITQGHYGYTF. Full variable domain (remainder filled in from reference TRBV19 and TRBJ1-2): DGGITQSPKYLFRKEGQNVTLSCEQNLNHDAMYWYRQDPGQGLRLIYYSQIVNDFQKGDIAEGYSVSREKKESFPLTVTSAQKNPTAFYLCASITQGHYGYTFGSGTRLTVV.

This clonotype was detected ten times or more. The CDR3 bases are TGTGCCACCAGCAGAGATCTAAGAGTGCAGGTCAGGGAGACCCAGTACTTC. Protein product: CATSRDLRVQVRETQYF. The V and J genes are TRBV15 and TRBJ2-5; unclear D gene. The V end lost 0 bases, the J end lost 5 bases, and 19 bases lay between the germline ends. This CDR3 comprises 17 residues. Germline values: CDR1 LNHNV, CDR2 YYDKDF (reference sequence).

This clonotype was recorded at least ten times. CDR3 amino acids: CASSSQGDTEAFF. Here the CDR3 DNA reads TGCGCCAGCAGCTCACAAGGGGACACTGAAGCTTTCTTT. The chain is built from TRBV5-1 and TRBJ1-1, with a weak D call TRBD1 (5 bases). Germline V lookup: CDR1 SGHRS, CDR2 YFSETQ. Trimming cost V 3 bases and J 3 bases, with 9 bases left between them. This CDR3 has 13 residues.

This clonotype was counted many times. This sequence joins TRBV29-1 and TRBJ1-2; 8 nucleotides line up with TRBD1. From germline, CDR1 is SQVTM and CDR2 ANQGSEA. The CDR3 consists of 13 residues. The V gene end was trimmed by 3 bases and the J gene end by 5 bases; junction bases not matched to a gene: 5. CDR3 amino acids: CSVDKDRAYGYTF. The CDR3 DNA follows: TGCAGCGTTGACAAGGACAGGGCTTATGGCTACACCTTC.

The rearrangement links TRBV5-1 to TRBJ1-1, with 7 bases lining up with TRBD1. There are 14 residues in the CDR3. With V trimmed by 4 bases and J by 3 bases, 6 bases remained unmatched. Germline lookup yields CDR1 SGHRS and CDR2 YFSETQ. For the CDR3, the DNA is TGCGCCAGCAGCGATGACAGGGTGTACACTGAAGCTTTCTTT. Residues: CASSDDRVYTEAFF. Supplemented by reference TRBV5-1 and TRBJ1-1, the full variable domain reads KAGVTQTPRYLIKTRGQQVTLSCSPISGHRSVSWYQQTPGQGLQFLFEYFSETQRNKGNFPGRFSGRQFSNSRSEMNVSTLELGDSALYLCASSDDRVYTEAFFGQGTRLTVV.